This T cell receptor beta chain was retrieved from a study of T cells after yellow fever vaccination. General study findings and limits: Booster sampling recovered most clones from primary vaccination (under 97% CD4, around 90% CD8). Peak timing came faster in the weaker secondary response, day 5 versus 15. Abundant clonotypes (contaminants from the bulk population) could be present in FACS-sorted repertoires.

Germline CDR1 SGHTA, CDR2 FQGNSA. V was clipped by 5 bases and J by 0 bases; unmatched bases: 6. CDR3 length: 15 residues. A universal primer site and UMIs were added as TCR cDNA was made by 5'RACE template switching. TCRdb recomputed calls from the 5' RACE reads with MiXCR, one row per CDR3 protein. The data show over 150,000 distinct CDR3 sequences, with about 6% seen just once and less than 3.5% held by the top ten. This clonotype was observed at least ten times. The antigen is undetermined. The sequenced sample was CD4+ T cells sorted from PBMCs, obtained on the day of the first yellow fever vaccination. The receptor was derived from a man between 18 and 35 years old who received the YFV17D yellow fever vaccine. The rearrangement links TRBV7-2 to TRBJ2-7, with 8 bases that match TRBD1. The CDR3 loop is CASSLITGGSYEQYF. The DNA of the CDR3 is TGTGCCAGCAGCCTCATCACAGGGGGCTCCTACGAGCAGTACTTC.